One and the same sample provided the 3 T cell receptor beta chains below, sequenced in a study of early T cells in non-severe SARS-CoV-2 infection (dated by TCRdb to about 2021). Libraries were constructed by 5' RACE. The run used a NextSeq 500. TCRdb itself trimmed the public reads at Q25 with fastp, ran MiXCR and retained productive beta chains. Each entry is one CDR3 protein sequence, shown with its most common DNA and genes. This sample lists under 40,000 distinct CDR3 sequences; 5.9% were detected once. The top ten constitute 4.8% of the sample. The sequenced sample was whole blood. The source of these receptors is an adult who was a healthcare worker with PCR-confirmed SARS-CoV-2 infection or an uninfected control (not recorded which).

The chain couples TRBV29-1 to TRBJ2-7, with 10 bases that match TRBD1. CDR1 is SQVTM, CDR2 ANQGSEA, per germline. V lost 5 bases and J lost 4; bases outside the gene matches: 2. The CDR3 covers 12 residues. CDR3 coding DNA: TGCAGCGTTACGGGACAGGGGTACGAGCAGTACTTC. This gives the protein CSVTGQGYEQYF.

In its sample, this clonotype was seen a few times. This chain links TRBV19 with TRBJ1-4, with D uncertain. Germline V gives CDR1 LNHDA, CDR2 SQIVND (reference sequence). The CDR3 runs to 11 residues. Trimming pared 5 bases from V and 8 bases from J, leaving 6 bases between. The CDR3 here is CASSRNEKLFF. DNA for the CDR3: TGTGCCAGTAGTCGGAACGAAAAACTGTTTTTT.

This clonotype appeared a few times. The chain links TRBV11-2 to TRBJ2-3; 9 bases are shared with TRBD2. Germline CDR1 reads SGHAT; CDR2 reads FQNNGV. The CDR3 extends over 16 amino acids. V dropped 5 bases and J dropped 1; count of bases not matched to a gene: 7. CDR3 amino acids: CASSPRRLAGTDTQYF. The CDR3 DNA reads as TGTGCCAGCAGCCCACGGCGACTAGCGGGCACAGATACGCAGTATTTT.